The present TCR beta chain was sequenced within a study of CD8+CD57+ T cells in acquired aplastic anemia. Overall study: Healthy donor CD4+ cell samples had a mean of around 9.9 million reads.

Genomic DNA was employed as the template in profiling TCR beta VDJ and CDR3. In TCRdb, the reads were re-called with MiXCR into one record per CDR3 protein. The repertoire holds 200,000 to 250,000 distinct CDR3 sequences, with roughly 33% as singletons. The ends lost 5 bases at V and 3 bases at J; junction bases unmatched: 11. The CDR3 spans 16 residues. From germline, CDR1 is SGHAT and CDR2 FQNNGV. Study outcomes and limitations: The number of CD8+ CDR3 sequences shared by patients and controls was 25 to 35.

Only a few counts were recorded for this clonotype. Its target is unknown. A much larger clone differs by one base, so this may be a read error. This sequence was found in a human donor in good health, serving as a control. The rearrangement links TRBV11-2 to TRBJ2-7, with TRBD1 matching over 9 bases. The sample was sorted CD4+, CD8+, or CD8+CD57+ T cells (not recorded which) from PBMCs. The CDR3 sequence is CASSRPGTGMNYEQYF. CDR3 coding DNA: TGTGCCAGCAGCCGGCCCGGGACAGGGATGAACTACGAGCAGTACTTC.